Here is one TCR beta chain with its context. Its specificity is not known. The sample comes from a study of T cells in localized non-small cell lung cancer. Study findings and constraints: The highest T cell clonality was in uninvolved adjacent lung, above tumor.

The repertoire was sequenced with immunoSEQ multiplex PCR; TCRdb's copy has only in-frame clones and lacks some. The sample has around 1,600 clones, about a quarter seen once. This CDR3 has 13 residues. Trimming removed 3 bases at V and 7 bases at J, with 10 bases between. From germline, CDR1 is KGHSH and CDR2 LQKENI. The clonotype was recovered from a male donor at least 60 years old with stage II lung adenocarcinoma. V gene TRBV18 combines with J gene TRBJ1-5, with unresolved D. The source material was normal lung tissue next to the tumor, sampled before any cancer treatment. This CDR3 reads CASSPQASQPQHF. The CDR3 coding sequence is TGTGCCAGCTCACCCCAAGCATCACAGCCCCAGCATTTT.